This T cell receptor (beta chain) was identified during a study of blood T cell repertoires in COVID-19. The CDR3 is 16 amino acids. Looked up from germline, CDR1 is SGHKS and CDR2 is YYEKEE (reference sequence). The ends lost 4 bases at V and 0 bases at J; junction bases unmatched: 7. Some clones are missing from TCRdb's copy, which holds only in-frame ones; the method was immunoSEQ multiplex PCR. The sample comprises 150,000 to 200,000 clones, 80% to 90% of which are singletons, and roughly 8.7% rests with the top ten. The V call is TRBV5-5, the J call TRBJ2-7, with 10 bases identical to TRBD2. Material: peripheral blood. This TCR derives from a man between 45 and 60 years old with active or convalescent COVID-19. DNA of the CDR3: TGTGCCAGCAGCCCCCAGCGGGGGGGGAGCTCCTACGAGCAGTACTTC. Protein sequence: CASSPQRGGSSYEQYF. Using reference TRBV5-5 and TRBJ2-7 for the parts outside the CDR3, the full variable domain is DAGVTQSPTHLIKTRGQQVTLRCSPISGHKSVSWYQQVLGQGPQFIFQYYEKEERGRGNFPDRFSARQFPNYSSELNVNALLLGDSALYLCASSPQRGGSSYEQYFGPGTRLTVT.